This T cell receptor beta chain is drawn from a study of Ad26.COV2.S vaccination and SARS-CoV-2 variants. Germline values: CDR1 MNHEY, CDR2 SVGEGT. The length of the CDR3 is 16 residues. The V and J ends lost 5 bases and 7 bases respectively, with 23 bases between them. The treatment is: over 15 received Ad26.COV2.S at low or high dose, single or two shots; about 5 received placebo; per-sample allocation not given. Sampling took place 63 days after the first vaccine or placebo injection. In Boston, the donor was an adult between 18-55 years of age. Wuhan-strain SARS-CoV-2 spike was expressed by the Ad26 vector that made up the vaccine. This clone occurred a few times. TCRdb's copy holds only in-frame clones and misses some; the assay was immunoSEQ multiplex PCR. The data contain around 400,000 clones, 75% to 95% of them singletons.

The source is a person between 18 and 60 years old who received the Ad26.COV2.S COVID-19 vaccine or a placebo. The V call is TRBV6-2 or TRBV6-3, the J call TRBJ1-1; the D gene is possibly TRBD1 (6 bases). This specimen consisted of peripheral blood, obtained in a trial of Ad26.COV2.S vaccine versus placebo. For the CDR3, the DNA is TGTGCCAGCAGTCAAACAGGGTGGGTGAACCATTTTGAAGCTTTCTTT. It codes for CASSQTGWVNHFEAFF.